The 8 T cell receptor beta chains given below trace back to one sample, sequenced in a study of T cell repertoires in cytomegalovirus infection. No antigens are known for them. TCRdb analysed the reads with MiXCR anew, one entry per CDR3 protein. The sample yields some 800,000 distinct CDR3 sequences, approximately 32% seen once. Sequenced here: cultured CD8+ T cells from PBMCs, sampled from culture after CMV antigen stimulation. These receptors were collected from a human donor in good health (CMV status not recorded). Some clones in this sample may be carry-over from other donors' samples.

The rearrangement joins TRBV5-1 to TRBJ2-3; no clear D. V was trimmed by 2 bases and J by 2 bases, leaving 15 bases between them. This CDR3 spans 16 amino acids. CDR1 is SGHRS and CDR2 is YFSETQ in the germline V gene. CDR3 in amino acids: CASSFDSPDFTDTQYF. Written as DNA, the CDR3 is TGCGCCAGCAGCTTCGATAGCCCAGACTTCACAGATACGCAGTATTTT.

The V and J genes are TRBV7-6 and TRBJ2-1; D possibly matches TRBD1 or TRBD2 (5 bases each). CDR3 length: 13 amino acids. Trimming removed 3 bases from V and 8 bases from J, with 11 bases in between. Looked up from germline, CDR1 is SGHVS and CDR2 is FNYEAQ. The CDR3 sequence: CASSLTLGDEQFF. CDR3 nucleotides: TGTGCCAGCAGCTTGACCCTGGGGGATGAGCAGTTCTTC.

There are a few counts of this clonotype. The chain recombines TRBV12-3 or TRBV12-4 with TRBJ1-5; unclear D gene. With 7 bases removed from V and 6 bases from J, the gap between germline ends came to 13 bases. The length of the CDR3 is 13 residues. CDR3 DNA sequence: TGTGCCAGCACCCCAGGAGTTTTTCAGCCCCAGCATTTT. Amino acids: CASTPGVFQPQHF.

The chain has TRBV20-1 and TRBJ1-5; D uncertain. Germline V lookup: CDR1 DFQATT, CDR2 SNEGSKA (reference sequence). V was clipped by 1 base and J by 0 bases, with 16 bases between them. The length of the CDR3 is 17 residues. CDR3 region: CSARALGQENSNQPQHF. The CDR3 region has the DNA TGCAGTGCTAGAGCCCTTGGTCAGGAAAATAGCAATCAGCCCCAGCATTTT.

The chain recombines TRBV27 with TRBJ1-6; 9 nucleotides align to TRBD1. Per germline, CDR1 MNHEY and CDR2 SMNVEV (reference sequence). V was pared by 4 bases and J by 8 bases, with 6 bases of the junction left unmatched. The CDR3 is 15 residues long. CDR3 residues: CASSSPGQGHSPLHF. The CDR3 DNA reads TGTGCCAGCAGTTCTCCGGGACAGGGTCATTCACCCCTCCACTTT.

The V and J genes are TRBV7-6 and TRBJ1-6; unclear D gene. Between the trimmed V and J ends, which lost 1 base and 7 bases, there was a span of 8 bases. The germline gives CDR1 SGHVS, CDR2 FNYEAQ. The CDR3 loop spans 14 amino acids. The CDR3, as DNA: TGTGCCAGCAGCTTAGGGCAGGAGAATTCACCCCTCCACTTT. It yields the protein CASSLGQENSPLHF. The whole variable domain, filled in from reference TRBV7-6 and TRBJ1-6, reads GAGVSQSPRYKVTKRGQDVALRCDPISGHVSLYWYRQALGQGPEFLTYFNYEAQQDKSGLPNDRFSAERPEGSISTLTIQRTEQRDSAMYRCASSLGQENSPLHFGNGTRLTVT.

In this sample, this clonotype turned up a few times. The gene calls are TRBV6-1 and TRBJ2-7; D remains ambiguous. The CDR3 covers 12 residues. Germline V lookup: CDR1 MNHNS, CDR2 SASEGT. Trimming shortened V by 1 base and J by 3 bases, and 4 bases separated the two germline ends. CDR3 nucleotides: TGTGCCAGCAGTGAAGTGATCTACGAGCAGTACGTC. It encodes CASSEVIYEQYV.

This clonotype was observed at least ten times. The chain combines TRBV7-9 with TRBJ1-1, with 7 bases that match TRBD1. The germline V gene has CDR1 SEHNR and CDR2 FQNEAQ (reference sequence). The CDR3 is made up of 15 amino acids. Losses at the gene ends were 5 bases for V and 3 bases for J; bases not matched to a gene: 9. As DNA, the CDR3 is TGTGCCAGCAGCCTCCGACAGGGTAGGGACACTGAAGCTTTCTTT. This sequence encodes CASSLRQGRDTEAFF.